Reported below is one T cell receptor (beta chain). The antigen is undetermined. The data originate from a study of STAT5B mutations in CD4+ large granular lymphocyte leukemia. Sequencing was at survey level. Profiled with immunoSEQ multiplex PCR; TCRdb holds only in-frame clones, not every one. The table shows about 28,000 clones, with under 85% occurring only once. Regarding the study as a whole: Without HLA matching, higher CD4+ than CD8+ T-LGLL clonality could reflect small sample size.

CDR3 size: 14 residues. CDR1 and CDR2 from the germline V gene are SGHAT and FQNNGV. The V and J ends lost 1 base and 2 bases, in that order; junction bases with no gene match: 2. This clonotype was sampled from a human donor in good health. The material sequenced was CD4+ T cells from blood buffy coats. This chain joins TRBV11-2 and TRBJ2-7; 7 bases fit TRBD2. CDR3: CASSLAGTTYEQYF. The CDR3 nucleotides read TGTGCCAGCAGCTTAGCCGGGACTACCTACGAGCAGTACTTC.